What follows are 5 T cell receptor beta chains derived from one specimen sequenced in a study. MiXCR, run by TCRdb on the 5' RACE reads, gives a single entry per CDR3 protein. The table has approximately 7,900 distinct CDR3 sequences, about 70% seen once; the top ten hold around 4%. Specimen: tumor-infiltrating naive CD4+ T cells sorted from the breast tumor. Subset indicated: naive CD4+ T cells, CD4+CD45RA+CD25-. The receptors derive from a female donor with breast cancer.

The DNA of the CDR3 is TGTGCCAGCAGTTTCGGGACTAGCGGGGACTACGAGCAGTACTTC. Amino acids: CASSFGTSGDYEQYF. The chain employs TRBV6-8 and TRBJ2-7; 13 bases map to TRBD2. Germline CDR1 is MNHGY and CDR2 is SAAAGT. V was clipped by 4 bases and J by 3 bases; unmatched bases: 3. The CDR3 is 15 residues long.

The V gene is TRBV15, the J gene TRBJ2-3; D possibly matches TRBD1 or TRBD2 (5 bases each). The germline gives CDR1 LNHNV, CDR2 YYDKDF (reference sequence). Trimming took 0 bases from V and 5 from J, leaving 9 bases between them. The CDR3 has 14 residues. CDR3 loop: CATSRDGGQDTQYF. CDR3 nucleotides: TGTGCCACCAGCAGAGATGGGGGTCAAGATACGCAGTATTTT.

The genes are TRBV12-3 or TRBV12-4 and TRBJ2-5; the D gene is possibly TRBD2 (6 bases). This CDR3 comprises 15 residues. V was shortened by 3 bases and J by 6 bases, with 17 bases between the two germline ends. CDR3 nucleotide sequence: TGTGCCAGCAGTTTGGAGGGAAAGGGGAAACAGACCCAGTACTTC. This gives the protein CASSLEGKGKQTQYF.

The chain is built from TRBV5-1 and TRBJ1-2; 7 positions agree with TRBD1. Trimming removed 7 bases from V and 6 bases from J; junction bases left unmatched: 18. This CDR3 spans 16 amino acids. The germline V gene has CDR1 SGHRS and CDR2 YFSETQ. In DNA form, the CDR3 reads TGCGCCAGCGGCGCAGACAGGGAGATTATCGCGGATGGCTACACCTTC. Translated, it gives CASGADREIIADGYTF.

In regard to this clonotype: Germline and junction disagree at one end, which may indicate a read error. This CDR3 reads CSARDRVSQPQHF. CDR3 coding DNA: TGCAGTGCCAGAGACAGGGTTTCTCAGCCCCAGCATTTT. The chain has TRBV20-1 and TRBJ1-5; 7 bases are a match to TRBD1. CDR3 length: 13 amino acids. Germline V CDR1 and CDR2: DFQATT, SNEGSKA (reference sequence).